The clone carrying this T cell receptor (beta chain) appeared a few times. No antigen is known for it. Looked up from germline, CDR1 is DFQATT and CDR2 is SNEGSKA (reference sequence). The CDR3 runs to 16 residues. The germline V and J ends were trimmed by 6 bases and 1 base, with 21 bases remaining between them. This record belongs to a study of CD8+CD57+ T cells in acquired aplastic anemia. Study information: On average, sorted CD4+ and CD8+ cells gave 3.2 ug of DNA.

Study results and limitations: The same twenty-nine CD8+ CDR3 sequences occurred in patients and in controls.

TCR beta VDJ and CDR3 profiling used genomic DNA as template. TCRdb re-derived calls from the reads in MiXCR, one entry per CDR3 protein. The table records under 250,000 distinct CDR3 sequences, approximately 35% of them present only once. J is TRBJ1-2 and V is TRBV20-1; the D gene is possibly TRBD1 (6 bases). Material for sequencing was sorted CD4+, CD8+, or CD8+CD57+ T cells (not recorded which) from PBMCs. This clonotype was obtained from a human donor in good health, serving as a control. The CDR3 is CSALSGQPELNYGYTF. CDR3 DNA: TGCAGTGCCCTAAGTGGACAGCCCGAACTTAACTATGGCTACACCTTC.